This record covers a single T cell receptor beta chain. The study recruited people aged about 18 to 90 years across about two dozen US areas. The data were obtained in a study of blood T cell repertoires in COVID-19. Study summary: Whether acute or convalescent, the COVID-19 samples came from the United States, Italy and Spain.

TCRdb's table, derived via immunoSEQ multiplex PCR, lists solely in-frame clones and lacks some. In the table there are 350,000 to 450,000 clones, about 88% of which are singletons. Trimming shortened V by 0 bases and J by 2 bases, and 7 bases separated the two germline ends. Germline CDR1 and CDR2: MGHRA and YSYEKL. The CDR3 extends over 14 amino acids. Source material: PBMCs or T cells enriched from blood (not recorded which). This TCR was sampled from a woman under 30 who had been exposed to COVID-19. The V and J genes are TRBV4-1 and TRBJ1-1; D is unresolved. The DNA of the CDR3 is TGCGCCAGCAGCCAAGAGGGCACCAACACTGAAGCTTTCTTT. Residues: CASSQEGTNTEAFF.